The 6 T cell receptor beta chains below all came from one sample that was sequenced in a study of blood T cell repertoires in COVID-19. Here immunoSEQ multiplex PCR was the method, and the copy in TCRdb shows in-frame clones only, minus some. The sample contains about 440,000 clones, around 88% of which appear only once. The material sequenced was peripheral blood. These receptors were obtained from a young woman with acute or convalescent COVID-19.

The chain combines TRBV5-5 with TRBJ1-2; D ambiguous. Per the germline V gene, CDR1 is SGHKS and CDR2 is YYEKEE (reference sequence). V dropped 0 bases and J dropped 4 bases, with 10 bases sitting between them. This CDR3 is built from 14 residues. The CDR3 region is CASSLGNSGYGYTF. CDR3 bases: TGTGCCAGCAGCTTGGGAAATTCAGGCTATGGCTACACCTTC.

The chain recombines TRBV20-1 with TRBJ1-1; no reliable D call. CDR1 and CDR2 (germline): DFQATT, SNEGSKA (reference sequence). The CDR3 has 11 amino acids. The V gene lost 6 bases and the J gene lost 0 bases, with 5 bases spanning the gap. The chain's CDR3 is CSAYLNTEAFF. The CDR3 coding sequence is TGCAGTGCCTACTTGAACACTGAAGCTTTCTTT.

The chain carries TRBV2 and TRBJ1-1; D is unclear. Germline V gene sequence: CDR1 SNHLY, CDR2 FYNNEI. The CDR3 is 14 amino acids. V lost 5 bases to trimming and J lost 4 bases, with 14 bases between them. CDR3 in DNA: TGTGCCAGCAGTCCTTCTTCCCCCGGCACTGAAGCTTTCTTT. It is translated as CASSPSSPGTEAFF.

This chain links TRBV5-1 with TRBJ2-2, with D unresolved. With 0 bases removed from V and 0 bases from J, the gap between germline ends came to 6 bases. From germline, CDR1 is SGHRS and CDR2 YFSETQ. The CDR3 loop spans 15 amino acids. Written as DNA, the CDR3 is TGCGCCAGCAGCTTGGTAGCTGCGAACACCGGGGAGCTGTTTTTT. This translates into CASSLVAANTGELFF.

The rearrangement uses TRBV19 and TRBJ1-5; unclear D gene. Trimming cost V 4 bases and J 5 bases, with 12 bases left between them. CDR3 length: 14 amino acids. Germline-derived CDR1 and CDR2 are LNHDA and SQIVND (reference sequence). The CDR3 DNA is TGTGCCAGTAGTAGGTTTCCGGGAGATCAGCCCCAGCATTTT. The encoded protein is CASSRFPGDQPQHF.

The gene calls are TRBV5-5 and TRBJ1-3; no definite D call. The germline V and J ends were trimmed by 4 bases and 0 bases, with 11 bases remaining between them. Germline V gene lookup returns CDR1 SGHKS and CDR2 YYEKEE (reference sequence). CDR3 length: 15 residues. The CDR3 here is CASSPREYSGNTIYF. CDR3 sequence (DNA): TGTGCCAGCAGCCCGAGGGAATACTCTGGAAACACCATATATTTT.